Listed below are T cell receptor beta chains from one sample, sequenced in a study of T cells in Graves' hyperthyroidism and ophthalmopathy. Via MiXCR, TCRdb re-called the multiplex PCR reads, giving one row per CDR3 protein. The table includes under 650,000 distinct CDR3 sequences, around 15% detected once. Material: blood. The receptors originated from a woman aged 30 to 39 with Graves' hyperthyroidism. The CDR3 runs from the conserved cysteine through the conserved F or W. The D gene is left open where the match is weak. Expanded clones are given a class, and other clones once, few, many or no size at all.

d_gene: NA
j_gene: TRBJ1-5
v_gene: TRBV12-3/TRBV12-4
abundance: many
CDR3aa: CASSPHGQPQHF
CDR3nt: TGTGCCAGCAGTCCGCACGGTCAGCCCCAGCATTTT

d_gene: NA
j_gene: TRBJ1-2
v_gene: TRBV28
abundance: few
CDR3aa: CASSLMPANYGYTF
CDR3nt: TGTGCCAGCAGTTTAATGCCGGCGAACTATGGCTACACCTTC

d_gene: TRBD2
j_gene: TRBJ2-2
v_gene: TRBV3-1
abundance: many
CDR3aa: CASSRSGVTGELFF
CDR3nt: TGTGCCAGCAGCCGTAGCGGGGTAACCGGGGAGCTGTTTTTT

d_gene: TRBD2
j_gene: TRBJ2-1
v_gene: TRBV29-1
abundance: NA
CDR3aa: CSVELADEQFF
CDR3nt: TGCAGCGTTGAACTAGCGGATGAGCAGTTCTTC

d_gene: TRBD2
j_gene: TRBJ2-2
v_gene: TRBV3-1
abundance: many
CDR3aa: CASSRGLAWGGELFF
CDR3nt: TGTGCCAGCAGCCGGGGACTAGCGTGGGGCGGGGAGCTGTTTTTT

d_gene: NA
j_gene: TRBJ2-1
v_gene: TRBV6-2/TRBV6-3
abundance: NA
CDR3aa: CASSSRSSGLAREQFF
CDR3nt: TGTGCCAGCAGTTCCCGGTCTTCCGGCCTAGCGCGGGAGCAGTTCTTC

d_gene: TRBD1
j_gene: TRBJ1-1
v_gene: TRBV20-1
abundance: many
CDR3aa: CSASGTGGWTTEAFF
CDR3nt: TGCAGTGCTAGCGGGACAGGGGGCTGGACCACTGAAGCTTTCTTT

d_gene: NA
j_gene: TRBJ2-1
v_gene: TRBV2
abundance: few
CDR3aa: CASTATIFYNEQFF
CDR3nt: TGTGCCAGCACCGCCACGATCTTCTACAATGAGCAGTTCTTC

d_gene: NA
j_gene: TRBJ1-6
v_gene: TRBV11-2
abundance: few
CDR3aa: CASSLGGASHYSPLHF
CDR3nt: TGTGCCAGCAGCTTAGGGGGGGCCAGCCACTATTCACCCCTCCACTTT

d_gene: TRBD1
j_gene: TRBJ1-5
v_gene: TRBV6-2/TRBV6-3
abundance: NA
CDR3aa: CASKGTGWNQPQHF
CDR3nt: TGTGCCAGCAAGGGGACAGGGTGGAATCAGCCCCAGCATTTT

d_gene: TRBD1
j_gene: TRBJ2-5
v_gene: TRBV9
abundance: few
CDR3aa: CASSEQGAQETQYF
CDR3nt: TGTGCCAGCAGCGAACAGGGGGCTCAGGAGACCCAGTACTTC

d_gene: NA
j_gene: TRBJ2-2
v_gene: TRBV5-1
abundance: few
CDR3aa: CASSFAGTTGELFF
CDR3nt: TGCGCCAGCAGCTTCGCCGGGACAACCGGGGAGCTGTTTTTT

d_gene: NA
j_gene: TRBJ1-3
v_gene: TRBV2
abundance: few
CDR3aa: CASSGTRGGRGNTIYF
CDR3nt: TGTGCCAGCAGTGGGACCAGGGGTGGTCGAGGAAACACCATATATTTT

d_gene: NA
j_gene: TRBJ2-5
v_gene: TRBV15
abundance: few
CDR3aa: CATSRVRTAETQYF
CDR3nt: TGTGCCACCAGCAGAGTCAGGACGGCAGAGACCCAGTACTTC

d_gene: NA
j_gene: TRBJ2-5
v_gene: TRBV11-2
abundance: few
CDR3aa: CASSSDGLVVQTQYF
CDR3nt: TGTGCCAGCAGCTCGGACGGGTTAGTGGTTCAGACCCAGTACTTC

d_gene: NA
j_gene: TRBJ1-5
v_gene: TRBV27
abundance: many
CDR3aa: CASAKTGLSGSQPQHF
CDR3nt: TGTGCCAGCGCAAAAACAGGCCTCTCTGGAAGTCAGCCCCAGCATTTT

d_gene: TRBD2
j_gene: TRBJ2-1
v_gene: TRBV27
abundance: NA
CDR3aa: CASTSSGRAPYNEQFF
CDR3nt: TGTGCCAGCACTAGTAGCGGGAGGGCCCCCTACAATGAGCAGTTCTTC

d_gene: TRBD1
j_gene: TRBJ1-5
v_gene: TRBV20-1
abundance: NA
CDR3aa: CSARNPRGLRDSNQPQHF
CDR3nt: TGCAGTGCTAGAAATCCTAGGGGGCTTAGAGATAGCAATCAGCCCCAGCATTTT

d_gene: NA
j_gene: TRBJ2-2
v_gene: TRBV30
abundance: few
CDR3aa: CAWLRLTSNTGELFF
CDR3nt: TGTGCCTGGTTACGACTCACAAGTAACACCGGGGAGCTGTTTTTT

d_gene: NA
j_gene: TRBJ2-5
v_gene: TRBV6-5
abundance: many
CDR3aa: CASSYSSGLQETQYF
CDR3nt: TGTGCCAGCAGTTACTCGAGCGGGCTGCAAGAGACCCAGTACTTC

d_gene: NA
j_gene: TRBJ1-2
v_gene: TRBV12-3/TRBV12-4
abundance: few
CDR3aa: CASSLMQNYGYTF
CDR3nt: TGTGCCAGCAGTTTGATGCAGAACTATGGCTACACCTTC

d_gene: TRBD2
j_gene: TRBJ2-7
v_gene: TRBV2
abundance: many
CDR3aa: CASGTSGSMAYEQYF
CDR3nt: TGTGCCTCCGGGACTAGCGGGAGTATGGCCTACGAGCAGTACTTC

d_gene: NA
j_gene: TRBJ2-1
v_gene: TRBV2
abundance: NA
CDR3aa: CASAIGGGNEQFF
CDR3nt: TGTGCCAGCGCAATAGGAGGGGGCAATGAGCAGTTCTTC

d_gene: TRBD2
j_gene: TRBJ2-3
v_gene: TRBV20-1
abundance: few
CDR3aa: CSASESTSGRAVGDTQYF
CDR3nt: TGCAGTGCTAGTGAATCGACTAGCGGGAGGGCCGTTGGAGATACGCAGTATTTT

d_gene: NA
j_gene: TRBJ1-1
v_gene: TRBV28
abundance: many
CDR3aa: CASSLFPLGGLNTEAFF
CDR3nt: TGTGCCAGCAGTTTATTTCCCTTGGGGGGTTTGAACACTGAAGCTTTCTTT

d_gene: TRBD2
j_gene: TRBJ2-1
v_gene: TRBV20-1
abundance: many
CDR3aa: CSARDTIAGAGAVSSYNEQFF
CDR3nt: TGCAGTGCTAGAGATACCATAGCGGGAGCTGGCGCGGTGAGCTCCTACAATGAGCAGTTCTTC

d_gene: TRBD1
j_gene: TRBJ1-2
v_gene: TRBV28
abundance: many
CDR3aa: CASSSGTVVYGYTF
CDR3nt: TGTGCCAGCAGTTCAGGGACAGTTGTCTATGGCTACACCTTC

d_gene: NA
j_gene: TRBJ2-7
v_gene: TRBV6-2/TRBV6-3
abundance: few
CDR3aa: CASSYSYQEPSSYEQYF
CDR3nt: TGTGCCAGCAGTTACTCGTATCAGGAGCCTTCATCCTACGAGCAGTACTTC

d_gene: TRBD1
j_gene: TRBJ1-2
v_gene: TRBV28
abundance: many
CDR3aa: CASSSDRRNYGYTF
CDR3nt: TGTGCCAGCAGCTCGGACAGGCGAAACTATGGCTACACCTTC